The 22 T cell receptor beta chains given below trace back to one sample, sequenced in a study of shared clonotypes between healthy human individuals. Method: immunoSEQ multiplex PCR; TCRdb's copy keeps in-frame clones and lacks some. Among 2 million to 2.5 million clones listed, almost 96% were seen once. The sequenced sample was naive CD4+ T cells sorted from blood. Subset given: CD45RA+ positively selected. The receptors here all came from a man in his late teens or twenties in good health.

The rearrangement uses TRBV19 and TRBJ2-2; the match to TRBD1 covers 9 bases. CDR3 length: 15 amino acids. Germline V gives CDR1 LNHDA, CDR2 SQIVND (reference sequence). The trim removed 3 bases at V and 6 bases at J, leaving 5 bases unmatched. CDR3 sequence reads: CASSIGDRASGELFF. CDR3 nucleotides: TGTGCCAGTAGTATCGGGGACAGGGCATCCGGGGAGCTGTTTTTT.

The chain combines TRBV2 with TRBJ2-7; D is ambiguous. There are 14 residues in the CDR3. Per germline, CDR1 SNHLY and CDR2 FYNNEI. The V and J ends lost 3 bases and 3 bases respectively, with 12 bases between them. The CDR3, as DNA: TGTGCCAGCAGTGACGGCAGTCAAGTCTACGAGCAGTACTTC. Translation gives CASSDGSQVYEQYF.

To note about this clone: Different DNA sequences within this sample yield the same CDR3. The chain combines TRBV9 with TRBJ2-7, with D tentatively TRBD1 (5 bases). Trimming shortened V by 0 bases and J by 2 bases, and 12 bases separated the two germline ends. Germline V lookup: CDR1 SGDLS, CDR2 YYNGEE. This CDR3 is 15 amino acids long. The CDR3 loop reads CASSVGQGSTYEQYF. The CDR3 bases are TGTGCCAGCAGCGTAGGCCAGGGTTCGACCTACGAGCAGTACTTC.

A remark on this clone: The sample contains more than one DNA sequence encoding this CDR3. J is TRBJ2-7 and V is TRBV4-3; D possibly corresponds to TRBD1 (5 bases). The CDR3 contains 13 residues. V gave up 0 bases and J gave up 5 bases, with 8 bases separating them. Per germline, CDR1 LGHNA and CDR2 YSLEER. CDR3 sequence: CASSQDRAHEQYF. CDR3 DNA: TGCGCCAGCAGCCAAGACAGGGCCCACGAGCAGTACTTC.

V usage is TRBV2 and J usage is TRBJ2-7; D not certain. CDR1 and CDR2 (germline): SNHLY, FYNNEI. Deletions cut 6 bases from V and 7 bases from J, with 7 bases between. The CDR3 extends over 10 amino acids. CDR3 amino acids: CASRNIEQYF. The CDR3 DNA is TGTGCCAGCAGGAATATAGAGCAGTACTTC.

This clone was found once. V gene TRBV12-5 combines with J gene TRBJ1-5; 7 nucleotides agree with TRBD1. The CDR3 length is 20 residues. Losses at the gene ends were 0 bases for V and 4 bases for J; bases not matched to a gene: 18. Germline V gene sequence: CDR1 LGHNT, CDR2 FRNRAP. CDR3 sequence (DNA): TGTGCTAGTGGTTTGGTAGCGGGTGCCCAAGGGGGCTTAGGGAATCAGCCCCAGCATTTT. This sequence encodes CASGLVAGAQGGLGNQPQHF.

The CDR3 DNA is TGCGCCAGCAGCTTGGGGTTACTAGCGGGGGACTACACAGATACGCAGTATTTT. Its translation is CASSLGLLAGDYTDTQYF. The chain is built from TRBV5-1 and TRBJ2-3, with 11 bases that match TRBD2. This CDR3 comprises 18 residues. The V gene's germline CDR1 is SGHRS and CDR2 YFSETQ. With V trimmed by 0 bases and J by 2 bases, 8 bases remained unmatched.

This sequence joins TRBV6-1 and TRBJ2-6; 7 bases are a match to TRBD1. There are 14 residues in the CDR3. The junction had 3 bases not matched to a gene; V was cut back by 7 bases and J by 3 bases. In germline, CDR1 is MNHNS, CDR2 SASEGT. The CDR3 DNA is TGTGCCAGCACTGGGGACAGTGGGGCCAACGTCCTGACTTTC. Protein sequence: CASTGDSGANVLTF.

J is TRBJ2-7 and V is TRBV7-9; possible D gene TRBD1, 6 bases. Germline V gene sequence: CDR1 SEHNR, CDR2 FQNEAQ (reference sequence). The CDR3 totals 12 residues. With 5 bases removed from V and 6 bases from J, the gap between germline ends came to 11 bases. The CDR3 DNA follows: TGTGCCAGCAGCATACAGGGTCGCGAGCAGTACTTC. This codes for CASSIQGREQYF.

This chain joins TRBV18 and TRBJ2-7; 7 bases are shared with TRBD2. Germline-derived CDR1 and CDR2 are KGHSH and LQKENI. This CDR3 comprises 15 residues. J was trimmed by 2 bases and V by 3 bases; bases with no gene match: 7. Written as DNA, the CDR3 is TGTGCCAGCTCACCTGTTCGGGGGGAAACCTACGAGCAGTACTTC. This encodes CASSPVRGETYEQYF.

The CDR3 coding sequence is TGTGCCAGCAGCGTAGGGGGTGGTAGCGAAGATACGCAGTATTTT. Encoded protein: CASSVGGGSEDTQYF. The gene calls are TRBV9 and TRBJ2-3, with D perhaps TRBD2 (5 bases). Germline lookup yields CDR1 SGDLS and CDR2 YYNGEE. CDR3 length equals 15 residues. V gave up 0 bases and J gave up 5 bases, with 13 bases separating them.

The chain links TRBV28 to TRBJ2-2; 8 positions agree with TRBD1. The junction had 8 bases not matched to a gene; V was cut back by 4 bases and J by 10 bases. CDR1 is MDHEN and CDR2 is SYDVKM in the germline V gene. CDR3 length: 14 residues. The CDR3 DNA sequence: TGTGCCAGCAGTTCTTGGACAGGGCCGGCGGAGCTGTTTTTT. Translating gives CASSSWTGPAELFF. Full variable domain (outside the CDR3, taken from reference TRBV28 and TRBJ2-2): DVKVTQSSRYLVKRTGEKVFLECVQDMDHENMFWYRQDPGLGLRLIYFSYDVKMKEKGDIPEGYSVSREKKERFSLILESASTNQTSMYLCASSSWTGPAELFFGEGSRLTVL.

CDR3 protein: CASSPWEANTEAFF. For the CDR3, the DNA is TGTGCCAGCTCCCCTTGGGAGGCGAACACTGAAGCTTTCTTT. This chain joins TRBV18 and TRBJ1-1; no firm D call. Trimming pared 6 bases from V and 1 base from J, leaving 12 bases between. The V gene's germline CDR1 is KGHSH and CDR2 LQKENI. CDR3 length equals 14 residues.

V usage is TRBV2 and J usage is TRBJ2-1; D perhaps matches TRBD2 (6 bases). Per germline, CDR1 SNHLY and CDR2 FYNNEI. The V gene lost 5 bases and the J gene lost 7 bases, with 18 bases spanning the gap. The CDR3 is made up of 15 amino acids. The CDR3 DNA reads TGTGCCAGCAGTCAAACCCCCACGGCGGGGAATGAGCAGTTCTTC. Amino acids: CASSQTPTAGNEQFF.

In its sample, this clone was seen once. The DNA of the CDR3 is TGCGCCAGCAGCTTGGACCCTCTCTACGAGCAGTACTTC. The encoded protein is CASSLDPLYEQYF. V gene TRBV5-1 combines with J gene TRBJ2-7; no clear D. Deletions cut 0 bases from V and 3 bases from J, with 7 bases between. The CDR3 runs 13 residues. From germline, CDR1 is SGHRS and CDR2 YFSETQ.

Only one count was recorded for this clone. The chain couples TRBV7-2 to TRBJ2-5; D is unresolved. CDR3 length: 12 residues. Trimming left V 5 bases short and J 5 bases short, with 9 bases between. Looked up from germline, CDR1 is SGHTA and CDR2 is FQGNSA. The CDR3 DNA reads TGTGCCAGCAGCCCTAATACGGAGACCCAGTACTTC. Protein sequence: CASSPNTETQYF.

Turning to this clone: This sample includes further DNA sequences coding for the same CDR3. This chain connects TRBV20-1 to TRBJ2-1, with D hard to call. The CDR3 length is 11 residues. Trimming removed 1 base from V and 7 bases from J, with 5 bases in between. Germline CDR1 DFQATT, CDR2 SNEGSKA (reference sequence). CDR3 region: CSARVGNEQFF. The CDR3 nucleotides read TGCAGTGCTAGAGTGGGTAATGAGCAGTTCTTC.

The chain uses TRBV18 and TRBJ2-7; 7 nucleotides match TRBD1. This CDR3 has 16 residues. Germline CDR1 KGHSH, CDR2 LQKENI. V was pared by 3 bases and J by 3 bases, with 11 bases of the junction left unmatched. CDR3 in amino acids: CASSPGQPTGGYEQYF. CDR3 DNA sequence: TGTGCCAGCTCACCGGGACAGCCCACTGGGGGCTACGAGCAGTACTTC.

V is TRBV19 and J is TRBJ2-1; a possible D gene is TRBD2 (6 bases). The germline gives CDR1 LNHDA, CDR2 SQIVND (reference sequence). Trimming cost V 1 base and J 0 bases, with 13 bases left between them. The CDR3 spans 17 residues. The DNA for the CDR3 is TGTGCCAGTAGTATAGGTTGGGGGGTCAGCTCCTACAATGAGCAGTTCTTC. Translation gives CASSIGWGVSSYNEQFF.

This clone occurred a few times. The sample holds other DNA sequences that translate to the same CDR3. The rearrangement links TRBV5-1 to TRBJ2-7; D unclear. The germline V gene has CDR1 SGHRS and CDR2 YFSETQ. Trimming took 5 bases from V and 0 from J, leaving 6 bases between them. The CDR3 totals 12 residues. The CDR3: CASSASSYEQYF. CDR3 DNA: TGCGCCAGCAGTGCGAGCTCCTACGAGCAGTACTTC.

With regard to this clone: This sample includes further DNA sequences coding for the same CDR3. CDR3 bases: TGTGCCTGGAGGGGGCTGAACACTGAAGCTTTCTTT. Residues: CAWRGLNTEAFF. The rearrangement joins TRBV30 to TRBJ1-1; TRBD1 is a possible D gene (5 bases). Germline V gene sequence: CDR1 GTSNPN, CDR2 SVGIG (reference sequence). Deletions cut 3 bases from V and 0 bases from J, with 5 bases between. This CDR3 has 12 residues.

The chain uses TRBV5-1 and TRBJ2-5; 7 nucleotides match TRBD2. The CDR3 is 15 residues long. The ends lost 1 base at V and 4 bases at J; junction bases unmatched: 7. From germline, CDR1 is SGHRS and CDR2 YFSETQ. The CDR3 region is CASSLNSAGRETQYF. The CDR3 DNA reads as TGCGCCAGCAGCTTGAATTCAGCGGGGCGAGAGACCCAGTACTTC.